The rows below give T cell receptor beta chains drawn from one sample of a study of a mutant IDH1 vaccine in newly diagnosed glioma. Profiled with immunoSEQ multiplex PCR; TCRdb holds only in-frame clones, not every one. The sample contains about 68,000 clones, more than 65% of which appear only once. This specimen was PBMCs, taken from a glioma patient treated with radiotherapy, temozolomide or both. These receptors all stem from a man in his fifties or sixties with glioma. The CDR3 runs from the conserved cysteine through the conserved F or W. Each record gives: J gene, V gene, D gene, clone size, CDR3 protein, CDR3 DNA. D genes are given only for firm matches. Size is omitted from some rows. Given values are once, few, many or a class for expanded clones.

TRBJ2-1	TRBV4-2	TRBD1	-	CASSQVARGSHNEQFF	TGTGCCAGCAGCCAAGTGGCCAGGGGGTCCCACAATGAGCAGTTCTTC
TRBJ1-1	TRBV5-1	-	-	CASSLAGVVHNTEAFF	TGCGCCAGCAGCTTGGCGGGGGTAGTTCATAACACTGAAGCTTTCTTT
TRBJ2-1	TRBV20-1	-	-	CSARDFNEQFF	TGCAGTGCTAGAGATTTCAATGAGCAGTTCTTC
TRBJ2-7	TRBV6-1	-	-	CASSIAGIRSNEQYF	TGTGCCAGCAGCATCGCCGGGATCCGGAGCAACGAGCAGTACTTC
TRBJ2-1	TRBV6-5	-	once	CASSYSGVTYNEQFF	TGTGCCAGCAGTTACTCGGGGGTCACCTACAATGAGCAGTTCTTC
TRBJ1-3	TRBV29-1	-	once	CSVDGYLSGNTIYF	TGCAGCGTTGATGGGTACCTCTCTGGAAACACCATATATTTT
TRBJ2-3	TRBV5-1	TRBD2	-	CASSSGTSAGSTQYF	TGCGCCAGCAGCTCCGGGACTAGCGCGGGATCTACGCAGTATTTT
TRBJ1-4	TRBV5-8	-	-	CASSPRRDEKLFF	TGTGCCAGCAGCCCCCGGAGGGACGAAAAACTGTTTTTT
TRBJ2-7	TRBV27	-	-	CASSVHRSSYEQYF	TGTGCCAGCAGCGTTCACAGGAGCTCCTACGAGCAGTACTTC
TRBJ2-3	TRBV6-6	-	-	CASGTERSDTQYF	TGTGCCAGCGGGACCGAACGCTCAGATACGCAGTATTTT